The rows below give T cell receptor beta chains drawn from one sample of a study of CD8 T cells in ankylosing spondylitis. TCRdb reanalysed the 5' RACE reads using MiXCR and keeps one entry per CDR3 protein. In the table there are fewer than 200,000 distinct CDR3 sequences, approximately 9% of which are singletons. Sequenced: blood, either unsorted or a sorted T cell fraction (not recorded which). The receptors were gathered from a female donor with ankylosing spondylitis or in good health (not recorded which). Each CDR3 is given with its conserved first and last residue.

J: TRBJ2-1; V: TRBV4-1; CDR3: CARSTSGSYNEQFF
J: TRBJ2-7; V: TRBV9; CDR3: CASSPSGRIYEQYF
J: TRBJ2-2; V: TRBV12-3/TRBV12-4; CDR3: CASTPEDWGDTGELFF
J: TRBJ2-1; V: TRBV9; CDR3: CASAAVSYNEQFF
J: TRBJ2-7; V: TRBV5-4; CDR3: CASSLEAGWDDEQYF
J: TRBJ2-1; V: TRBV19; CDR3: CASSSPLTSGFYNEQFF
J: TRBJ2-7; V: TRBV2; CDR3: CASLPSAYEQYF
J: TRBJ2-7; V: TRBV30; CDR3: CAYKSTYEQYF
J: TRBJ2-7; V: TRBV2; CDR3: CASTLWGDLAEYYEQYF
J: TRBJ2-7; V: TRBV7-6; CDR3: CASSLDGNSYEQYF
J: TRBJ1-1; V: TRBV7-9; CDR3: CASTPGQGPEAFF
J: TRBJ1-4; V: TRBV12-3/TRBV12-4; CDR3: CASSLEATNEKLFF
J: TRBJ2-1; V: TRBV20-1; CDR3: CSARVVVAAYNEQFF
J: TRBJ2-3; V: TRBV25-1; CDR3: CASSEGWGVDTQYF
J: TRBJ1-2; V: TRBV5-8; CDR3: CASSLNGGGYTF
J: TRBJ1-1; V: TRBV7-2; CDR3: CASSPLAVYSEAFF